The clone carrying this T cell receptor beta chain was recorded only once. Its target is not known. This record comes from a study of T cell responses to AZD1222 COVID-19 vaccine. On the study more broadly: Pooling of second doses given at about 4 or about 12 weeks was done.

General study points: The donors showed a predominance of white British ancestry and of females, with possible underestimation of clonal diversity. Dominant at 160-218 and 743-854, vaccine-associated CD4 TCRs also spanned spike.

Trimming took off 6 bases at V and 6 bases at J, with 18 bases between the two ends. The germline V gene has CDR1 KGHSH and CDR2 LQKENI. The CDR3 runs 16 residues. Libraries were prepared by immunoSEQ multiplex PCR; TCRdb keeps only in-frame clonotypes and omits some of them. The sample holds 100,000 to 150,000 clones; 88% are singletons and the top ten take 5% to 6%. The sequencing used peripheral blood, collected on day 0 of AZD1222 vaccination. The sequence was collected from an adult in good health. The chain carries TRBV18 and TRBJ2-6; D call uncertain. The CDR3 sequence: CASSVTSLPAANVLTF. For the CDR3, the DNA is TGTGCCAGCTCCGTGACCTCACTCCCAGCGGCCAACGTCCTGACTTTC.